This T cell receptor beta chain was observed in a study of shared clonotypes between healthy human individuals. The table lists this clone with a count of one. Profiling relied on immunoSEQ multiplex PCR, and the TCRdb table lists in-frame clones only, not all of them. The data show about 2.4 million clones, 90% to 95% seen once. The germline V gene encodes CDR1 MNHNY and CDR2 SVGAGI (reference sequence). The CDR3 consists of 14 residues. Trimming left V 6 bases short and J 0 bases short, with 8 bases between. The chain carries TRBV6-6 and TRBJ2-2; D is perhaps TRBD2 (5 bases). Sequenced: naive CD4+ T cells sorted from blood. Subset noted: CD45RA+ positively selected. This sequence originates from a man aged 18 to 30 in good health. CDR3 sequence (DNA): TGTGCCAGCAGGGACTTTGCGAACACCGGGGAGCTGTTTTTT. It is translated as CASRDFANTGELFF.